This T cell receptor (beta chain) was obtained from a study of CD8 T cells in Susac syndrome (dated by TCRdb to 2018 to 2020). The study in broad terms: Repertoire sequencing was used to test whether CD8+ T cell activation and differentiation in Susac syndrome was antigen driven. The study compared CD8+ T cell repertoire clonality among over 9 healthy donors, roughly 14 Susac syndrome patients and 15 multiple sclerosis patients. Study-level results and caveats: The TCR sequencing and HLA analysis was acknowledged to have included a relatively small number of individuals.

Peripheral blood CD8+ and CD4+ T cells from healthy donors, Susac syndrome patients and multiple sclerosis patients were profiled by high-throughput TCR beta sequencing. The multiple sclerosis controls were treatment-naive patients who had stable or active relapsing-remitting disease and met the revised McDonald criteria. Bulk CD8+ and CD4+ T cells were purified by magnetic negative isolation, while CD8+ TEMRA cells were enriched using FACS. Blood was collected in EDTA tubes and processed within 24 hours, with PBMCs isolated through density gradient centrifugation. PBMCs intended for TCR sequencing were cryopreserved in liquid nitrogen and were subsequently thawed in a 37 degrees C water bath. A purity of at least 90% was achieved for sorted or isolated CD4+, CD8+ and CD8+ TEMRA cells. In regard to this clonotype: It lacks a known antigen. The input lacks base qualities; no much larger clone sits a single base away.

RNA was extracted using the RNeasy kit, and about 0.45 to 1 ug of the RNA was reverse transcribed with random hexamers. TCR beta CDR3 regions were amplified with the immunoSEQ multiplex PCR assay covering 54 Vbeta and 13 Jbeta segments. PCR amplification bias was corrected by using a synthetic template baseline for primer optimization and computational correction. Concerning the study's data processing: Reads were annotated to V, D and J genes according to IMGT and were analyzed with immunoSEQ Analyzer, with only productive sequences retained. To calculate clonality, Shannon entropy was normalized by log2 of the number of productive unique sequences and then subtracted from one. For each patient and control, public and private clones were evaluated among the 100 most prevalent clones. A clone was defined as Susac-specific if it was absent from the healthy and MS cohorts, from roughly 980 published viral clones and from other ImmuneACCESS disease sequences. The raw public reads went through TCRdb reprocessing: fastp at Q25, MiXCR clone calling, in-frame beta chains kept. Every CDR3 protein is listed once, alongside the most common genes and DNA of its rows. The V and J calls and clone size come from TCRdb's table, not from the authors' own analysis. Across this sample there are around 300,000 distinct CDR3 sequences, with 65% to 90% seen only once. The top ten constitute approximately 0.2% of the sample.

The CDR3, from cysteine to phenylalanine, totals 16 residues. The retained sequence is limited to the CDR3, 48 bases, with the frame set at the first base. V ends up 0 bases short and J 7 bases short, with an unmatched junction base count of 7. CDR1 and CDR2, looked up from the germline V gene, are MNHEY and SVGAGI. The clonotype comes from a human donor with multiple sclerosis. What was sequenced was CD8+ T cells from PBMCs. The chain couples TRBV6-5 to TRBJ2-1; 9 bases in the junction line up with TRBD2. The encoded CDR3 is CASSYSMALAGNEQFF. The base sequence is TGTGCCAGCAGTTACTCGATGGCTCTAGCGGGGAATGAGCAGTTCTTC.